This is a list of T cell receptor beta chains from one sample in a study of blood T cell repertoires in COVID-19. Profiling relied on immunoSEQ multiplex PCR, and the TCRdb table lists in-frame clones only, not all of them. The sample consists of roughly 280,000 clones, less than 90% of them appearing once. The sample was peripheral blood. These receptors all come from a man aged 55 to 69 who had recovered from COVID-19. Both conserved end residues are part of each CDR3.

v_gene	j_gene	CDR3aa
TRBV19	TRBJ2-1	CASSIEGERANEQFF
TRBV30	TRBJ1-2	CASTGTGGYGYTF
TRBV12-3/TRBV12-4	TRBJ2-7	CASSSPSYEQYF
TRBV10-2	TRBJ1-5	CASRDSDNQPQHF
TRBV2	TRBJ2-7	CASRTGQGASYEQYF
TRBV28	TRBJ1-2	CASSLQVPYGYTF
TRBV5-1	TRBJ2-3	CASSSGQGGTDTQYF
TRBV4-1	TRBJ2-1	CASSHRLGQGAKSSYNEQFF
TRBV18	TRBJ2-1	CASSPQGMNEQFF
TRBV7-2	TRBJ2-1	CASSSRGTSGGNEQFF
TRBV2	TRBJ1-1	CASLPDFFAEAFF
TRBV4-1	TRBJ2-3	CASSNPGTTGDTQYF
TRBV6-5	TRBJ2-7	CASQASLAYEQYF
TRBV4-2	TRBJ1-2	CASSQERMEGWAYGYTF
TRBV2	TRBJ1-5	CASRWGQNNQPQHF
TRBV4-1	TRBJ2-3	CASTRTSGSILRSTDTQYF
TRBV14	TRBJ2-7	CASSQTGGRYEQYF
TRBV4-1	TRBJ2-3	CASRAFSADTQYF
TRBV15	TRBJ2-7	CATSTTTGAKYF
TRBV2	TRBJ2-2	CASTRQSNTGELFF
TRBV2	TRBJ2-4	CASRETPGYIQYF
TRBV5-1	TRBJ2-3	CASRFVTSGYTDTQYF
TRBV7-9	TRBJ2-4	CASSLFGQGSYDKNIQYF
TRBV6-5	TRBJ1-3	CASSPTGNTIYF
TRBV7-6	TRBJ2-5	CASRGGETQYF
TRBV6-5	TRBJ2-1	CASQDTYNEQFF
TRBV29-1	TRBJ1-2	CSVEEQLGGQGVHYGYTF
TRBV2	TRBJ2-7	CASRLVSLDEQYF
TRBV28	TRBJ2-5	CASSLSARETQYF
TRBV7-9	TRBJ1-1	CASSPAGGRRSTEAFF